Listed below are T cell receptor beta chains from one sample, sequenced in a study of cytomegalovirus exposure and HLA in healthy donors. The repertoire was sequenced with immunoSEQ multiplex PCR; TCRdb's copy has only in-frame clones and lacks some. The repertoire holds over 200,000 clones, with around 80% as singletons. Sequenced: PBMCs. These receptors were collected from a middle-aged woman in good health and CMV-seropositive. CDR3s include the opening cysteine and the closing phenylalanine or tryptophan. D genes are given only for firm matches. Not every row has a clone size; where given, it reads once, few, many or a size class.

V	D	length	size	J	DNA	CDR3
TRBV4-3	-	15	-	TRBJ2-1	TGCGCCAGCAGCGTAGGGGGGGGAGATGGCAATGAGCAGTTCTTC	CASSVGGGDGNEQFF
TRBV18	TRBD1	17	-	TRBJ1-2	TGTGCCAGCTCACCACGATCTCCGGGACAGGATCCAGGAGGCTACACCTTC	CASSPRSPGQDPGGYTF
TRBV30	TRBD2	15	once	TRBJ2-7	TGTGCCTGGAGTGCCGGGACCCGCGGGGGAGACGAGCAGTACTTC	CAWSAGTRGGDEQYF
TRBV6-1	-	13	-	TRBJ2-7	TGTGCCAGCGCGACAGGACCTACCTACGAGCAGTACTTC	CASATGPTYEQYF
TRBV27	-	14	-	TRBJ1-3	TGTGCCTTCCCACCAGGGGCCTCTGGAAACACCATATATTTT	CAFPPGASGNTIYF
TRBV20-1	-	11	once	TRBJ2-7	TGCAGTGCTAGAAGACAGTACGAGCAGTACTTC	CSARRQYEQYF
TRBV4-1	-	14	-	TRBJ1-1	TGCGCCAGCAGCCAAGCCCGGGGAAATACTGAAGCTTTCTTT	CASSQARGNTEAFF
TRBV19	TRBD1	16	-	TRBJ1-3	TGTGCCAGTAGGGGTCGGGGGACAGTCTCTGGAAACACCATATATTTT	CASRGRGTVSGNTIYF
TRBV4-2	-	14	-	TRBJ1-4	TGTGCCAGCAGCCATGCAGGGTTGGGTGAAAAACTGTTTTTT	CASSHAGLGEKLFF
TRBV9	TRBD2	18	-	TRBJ2-3	TGTGCCAGCAGCGTATCCCTAGCGGGGGGGCCAGGCACAGATACGCAGTATTTT	CASSVSLAGGPGTDTQYF